These 24 T cell receptor beta chains share one sample of origin, sequenced in a study of OX40 agonist ivuxolimab in advanced cancers. Data came from immunoSEQ multiplex PCR; TCRdb stores just in-frame clones and leaves some out. The table records 60,000 to 85,000 clones, roughly four fifths of them present only once. The source material was CD4+ or CD8+ T cells sorted from blood, sampled in a trial of the OX40 agonist ivuxolimab. The receptor source for this set is an adult with an advanced solid tumor such as melanoma, head and neck, liver or kidney cancer.

The chain carries TRBV10-3 and TRBJ1-5; possible D gene TRBD1, 5 bases. The CDR3 consists of 15 residues. Trimming removed 2 bases at V and 0 bases at J, with 8 bases between. The germline CDR1 and CDR2 sequences are ENHRY and SYGVKD. The CDR3 DNA reads TGTGCCATCAGTGAGAAAGGGGTTAGCAATCAGCCCCAGCATTTT. This encodes CAISEKGVSNQPQHF.

This clone was counted a single time. The chain has TRBV25-1 and TRBJ1-4; D may be TRBD1 (6 bases). Trimming pared 11 bases from V and 3 bases from J, leaving 13 bases between. Looked up from germline, CDR1 is MGHDK and CDR2 is SYGVNS. The CDR3 has 13 amino acids. CDR3 residues: CASTGRANEKLFF. CDR3 DNA: TGTGCCTCCACAGGGAGGGCTAATGAAAAACTGTTTTTT. The variable domain in full, with the rest retrieved from reference TRBV25-1 and TRBJ1-4, is EADIYQTPRYLVIGTGKKITLECSQTMGHDKMYWYQQDPGMELHLIHYSYGVNSTEKGDLSSESTVSRIRTEHFPLTLESARPSHTSQYLCASTGRANEKLFFGSGTQLSVL.

J is TRBJ2-5 and V is TRBV19; D possibly corresponds to TRBD1 (6 bases). The germline V gene encodes CDR1 LNHDA and CDR2 SQIVND (reference sequence). V lost 5 bases to trimming and J lost 1 base, with 8 bases between them. There are 13 residues in the CDR3. CDR3 residues: CASSEGGQETQYF. As DNA, the CDR3 is TGTGCCAGTAGTGAAGGGGGCCAAGAGACCCAGTACTTC.

The gene calls are TRBV6-6 and TRBJ2-5; D gene unclear. This CDR3 has 12 amino acids. Trimming shortened V by 3 bases and J by 9 bases, and 11 bases separated the two germline ends. Germline lookup yields CDR1 MNHNY and CDR2 SVGAGI (reference sequence). CDR3 sequence (DNA): TGTGCCAGCAGTTATGGCCTGGGGTCCCAGTACTTC. Translation: CASSYGLGSQYF.

This clone was seen only a few times. V is TRBV6-5 and J is TRBJ1-1; D is perhaps TRBD1 (6 bases). The CDR3 contains 13 residues. The germline V gene encodes CDR1 MNHEY and CDR2 SVGAGI. Trimming removed 4 bases at V and 5 bases at J, with 11 bases between. Written as DNA, the CDR3 is TGTGCCAGCAGTTTAACAGGGAAGACTGAAGCTTTCTTT. This gives the protein CASSLTGKTEAFF.

The chain combines TRBV5-6 with TRBJ2-1, with TRBD1 as a possible D gene (6 bases). V was trimmed by 4 bases and J by 6 bases, leaving 20 bases between them. The CDR3 is made up of 16 amino acids. CDR1 and CDR2 from the germline V gene are SGHDT and YYEEEE. The CDR3 DNA follows: TGTGCCAGCAGCGGGGAGACAGGCGCGAGGGGCAATGAGCAGTTCTTC. Translating it yields CASSGETGARGNEQFF.

This chain links TRBV6-5 with TRBJ1-1; D gene uncertain. The V end was cut by 7 bases, the J end by 1 base, with 10 bases between. There are 13 residues in the CDR3. Germline V CDR1 and CDR2: MNHEY, SVGAGI. In DNA, the CDR3 is TGTGCCAGCACCGCTTCCGGGAACACTGAAGCTTTCTTT. Protein product: CASTASGNTEAFF.

CDR3 in amino acids: CASSFRPGQLHYGYTF. CDR3 in DNA: TGTGCCAGCAGCTTTAGGCCCGGGCAGCTACACTATGGCTACACCTTC. The rearrangement uses TRBV7-2 and TRBJ1-2; D remains unclear. With 3 bases removed from V and 3 bases from J, the gap between germline ends came to 17 bases. This CDR3 spans 16 amino acids. Germline CDR1 is SGHTA and CDR2 is FQGNSA.

This clone turned up a few times. The V and J genes are TRBV6-5 and TRBJ1-5, with D tentatively TRBD1 (5 bases). Germline lookup yields CDR1 MNHEY and CDR2 SVGAGI. V gave up 4 bases and J gave up 4 bases, with 11 bases separating them. The length of the CDR3 is 14 residues. Here the CDR3 reads CASSSGTGNQPQHF. The CDR3 bases are TGTGCCAGCAGTTCCGGGACGGGAAATCAGCCCCAGCATTTT.

The V gene is TRBV7-2, the J gene TRBJ2-1; D unresolved. This CDR3 comprises 13 residues. From germline, CDR1 is SGHTA and CDR2 FQGNSA. V lost 4 bases to trimming and J lost 1 base, with 5 bases between them. The CDR3 bases are TGTGCCAGCAGCTCCCTGTCCTACAATGAGCAGTTCTTC. It encodes CASSSLSYNEQFF.

CDR3 region: CASSPDALVETQYF. The DNA of the CDR3 is TGTGCCAGCTCACCTGACGCCTTAGTGGAAACCCAGTACTTC. The V call is TRBV18, the J call TRBJ2-5; D uncertain. The germline gives CDR1 KGHSH, CDR2 LQKENI. Trimming stripped 3 bases from V and 8 bases from J, with 16 bases between. The CDR3 runs 14 residues.

This clone was recorded only once. This rearrangement joins TRBV19 to TRBJ2-2, with a tentative D call TRBD1 (5 bases). The CDR3 is 13 amino acids. Between the trimmed V and J ends, which lost 7 bases and 5 bases, there was a span of 11 bases. Germline V lookup: CDR1 LNHDA, CDR2 SQIVND (reference sequence). CDR3 residues: CASTYRGTGELFF. CDR3 DNA sequence: TGTGCCAGTACCTATAGGGGTACCGGGGAGCTGTTTTTT.

The chain couples TRBV5-1 to TRBJ2-3; TRBD1 might be the D (6 bases). V was shortened by 4 bases and J by 1 base, with 10 bases between the two germline ends. Germline V gives CDR1 SGHRS, CDR2 YFSETQ. This CDR3 region has 14 residues. The CDR3 here is CASSPDSGTDTQYF. The CDR3 coding sequence is TGCGCCAGCAGCCCGGACAGTGGCACAGATACGCAGTATTTT.

The chain carries TRBV28 and TRBJ1-2; D is undetermined. The CDR3 totals 14 residues. V lost 2 bases and J 7 bases, leaving 14 bases between the germline ends. Germline CDR1 is MDHEN and CDR2 is SYDVKM. Written as DNA, the CDR3 is TGTGCCAGCAGTTTAGGGCGGTCATTCCGTGGCTACACCTTC. This gives the protein CASSLGRSFRGYTF.

This chain connects TRBV5-1 to TRBJ1-1; TRBD1 matches 8 bases. Germline loops: CDR1 SGHRS, CDR2 YFSETQ. This CDR3 has 14 amino acids. Losses at the gene ends were 1 base for V and 4 bases for J; bases not matched to a gene: 3. This chain's CDR3 is CASSLSGGVTEAFF. In DNA, the CDR3 is TGCGCCAGCAGCTTGTCAGGGGGCGTCACTGAAGCTTTCTTT.

The V and J genes are TRBV11-2 and TRBJ2-3; possibly TRBD2 for D (6 bases). Trimming took off 1 base at V and 4 bases at J, with 12 bases between the two ends. The CDR3 has 15 amino acids. Germline V gene lookup returns CDR1 SGHAT and CDR2 FQNNGV. The CDR3 nucleotides read TGTGCCAGCAGCTTAGGGGGGGTCTCAGCAGATACGCAGTATTTT. Protein product: CASSLGGVSADTQYF.

This chain joins TRBV5-6 and TRBJ1-1; D is unresolved. Trimming removed 5 bases at V and 0 bases at J, with 14 bases between. In germline, CDR1 is SGHDT, CDR2 YYEEEE. CDR3 length: 15 residues. In nucleotides, the CDR3 is TGTGCCAGCAGAGACGGGTGGAACCTGAACACTGAAGCTTTCTTT. Its protein is CASRDGWNLNTEAFF.

The rearrangement uses TRBV28 and TRBJ1-2; 9 nucleotides match TRBD1. V lost 8 bases to trimming and J lost 4 bases; unmatched junction nucleotides: 11. CDR1 is MDHEN, CDR2 SYDVKM, per germline. CDR3 length: 15 residues. The CDR3 loop is CASRSTGGGGYGYTF. The CDR3 DNA sequence: TGTGCCAGCCGAAGCACAGGGGGCGGAGGCTATGGCTACACCTTC.

The V and J genes are TRBV6-4 and TRBJ1-1, with 9 bases that match TRBD1. Trimming took 6 bases from V and 1 from J; bases not matched to a gene: 3. Germline assignment: CDR1 MRHNA and CDR2 SNTAGT. The CDR3 covers 14 residues. The CDR3 reads CASRGTGRNTEAFF. The CDR3 DNA follows: TGTGCCAGCAGAGGGACAGGGCGGAACACTGAAGCTTTCTTT.

V gene TRBV19 combines with J gene TRBJ2-4; D is undetermined. Per germline, CDR1 LNHDA and CDR2 SQIVND (reference sequence). CDR3 length equals 14 residues. Trimming took off 4 bases at V and 1 base at J, with 8 bases between the two ends. The CDR3: CASSNPGAKNIQYF. CDR3 nucleotides: TGTGCCAGTAGTAATCCAGGCGCCAAAAACATTCAGTACTTC.

This clone has just one count. The chain recombines TRBV10-3 with TRBJ2-7; D may be TRBD1 (6 bases). The germline V gene encodes CDR1 ENHRY and CDR2 SYGVKD. V lost 5 bases and J lost 1, with 9 bases in between. The CDR3 runs 13 residues. The CDR3: CAISTGLSYEQYF. For the CDR3, the DNA is TGTGCCATCAGTACAGGGCTTTCCTACGAGCAGTACTTC.

The rearrangement uses TRBV6-6 and TRBJ2-1; TRBD2 matches 7 bases. The CDR3 is 13 amino acids. CDR1 and CDR2 from the germline V gene are MNHNY and SVGAGI (reference sequence). V lost 6 bases, J lost 7 bases, and 6 bases stayed unmatched. In nucleotides, the CDR3 is TGTGCCAGCAGCCGGCTGGGGGGGAATGAGCAGTTCTTC. Its translation: CASSRLGGNEQFF.

The rearrangement joins TRBV19 to TRBJ2-1; 9 nucleotides agree with TRBD1. Unmatched junction bases numbered 7, after V lost 6 bases and J lost 7 bases. The CDR3 has 14 residues. Germline V lookup: CDR1 LNHDA, CDR2 SQIVND (reference sequence). This CDR3 reads CASSLTGGRNEQFF. DNA for the CDR3: TGTGCCAGTAGCCTGACAGGGGGTAGGAATGAGCAGTTCTTC.

On this clone itself: The same CDR3 also results from other DNA sequences found in this sample. CDR3 nucleotide sequence: TGTGCCAGCAGTTTAAGAGGGTCAGGCTACACCTTC. This codes for CASSLRGSGYTF. This chain links TRBV27 with TRBJ1-2; D is undetermined. Germline V gives CDR1 MNHEY, CDR2 SMNVEV (reference sequence). The CDR3 has 12 residues. The V gene lost 2 bases and the J gene lost 8 bases, with 9 bases spanning the gap.